This TCR beta chain was sequenced in a study of T cell clonality in common variable immunodeficiency. Trimming took off 4 bases at V and 1 base at J, with 11 bases between the two ends. The CDR3 loop spans 15 amino acids. The germline V gene has CDR1 SGHAT and CDR2 FQNNGV. The table lists this clone with many counts. The read terminates 3 residues ahead of where the CDR3 ends, so the germline J gene completes it. Using immunoSEQ multiplex PCR, the repertoire was profiled, and TCRdb retains in-frame clones only, with some absent. There are 40,000 to 55,000 clones in the sample, none observed a single time.

The sample taken for sequencing was peripheral blood mononuclear cells. This TCR came from a person aged 18-70 years in good health. The chain has TRBV11-2 and TRBJ2-4, with D possibly being TRBD1 (5 bases). CDR3 protein: CASSWAGSAKNIQYF. The sequenced part of the CDR3 DNA is TGTGCCAGCAGCTGGGCAGGGTCCGCCAAAAACATT. Drawing the rest from reference TRBV11-2 and TRBJ2-4, the complete variable domain is EAGVAQSPRYKIIEKRQSVAFWCNPISGHATLYWYQQILGQGPKLLIQFQNNGVVDDSQLPKDRFSAERLKGVDSTLKIQPAKLEDSAVYLCASSWAGSAKNIQYFGAGTRLSVL.